A selection of T cell receptor beta chains follows, all from one sample in a study of beta chain features in type 1 diabetes. TCRdb keeps only in-frame clones here, not all; method: immunoSEQ multiplex PCR. This sample yields 860,000 or so clones, of which 15% to 20% are seen a single time; 0.02% to 0.03% belongs to the top ten. The sequenced sample consisted of naive CD4+ T cells from blood. These receptors were taken from a woman younger than 35 in good health. The CDR3 runs from the conserved cysteine through the conserved F or W. D genes are given only for firm matches. Where a row states a size, it is once, few, many or the class of an expanded clone; other rows omit it.

>few|TRBD1|TRBJ2-1|TRBV18
CASSRTGQSYNEQFF
TGTGCCAGCTCGCGAACGGGACAGTCCTACAATGAGCAGTTCTTC
>.|.|TRBJ2-5|TRBV20-1
CSATLETQYF
TGCAGTGCCACCTTGGAGACCCAGTACTTC
>.|.|TRBJ2-4|TRBV6-1
CASWGGLELNIQYF
TGTGCCAGCTGGGGCGGGTTAGAGTTAAACATTCAGTACTTC
>few|TRBD1|TRBJ1-5|TRBV19
CASSNRGRSGQPQHF
TGTGCCAGTAGTAATAGGGGGCGATCGGGTCAGCCCCAGCATTTT
>few|TRBD2|TRBJ2-1|TRBV7-2
CASSLSLAGGTEQFF
TGTGCCAGCAGCTTATCGCTAGCGGGAGGGACTGAGCAGTTCTTC
>.|TRBD2|TRBJ2-7|TRBV18
CASSAGLDPGEQYF
TGTGCCAGCTCAGCGGGACTAGACCCGGGAGAGCAGTACTTC
>few|TRBD1|TRBJ2-7|TRBV28
CASSLVTGVAYEQYF
TGTGCCAGCAGCCTAGTGACAGGGGTCGCCTACGAGCAGTACTTC
>.|TRBD1|TRBJ1-2|TRBV7-8
CASSTSGQNYGYTF
TGTGCCAGCAGCACCTCGGGACAGAACTATGGCTACACCTTC
>.|.|TRBJ1-1|TRBV6-5
CASRRESMNTEAFF
TGTGCCAGCAGAAGGGAAAGCATGAACACTGAAGCTTTCTTT
>.|.|TRBJ1-5|TRBV15
CATSRRLGVSMDQPQHF
TGTGCCACCAGCAGACGATTAGGGGTGTCTATGGATCAGCCCCAGCATTTT
>.|TRBD1|TRBJ1-4|TRBV6-5
CASSYGQVNEKLFF
TGTGCCAGCAGTTACGGACAGGTTAATGAAAAACTGTTTTTT